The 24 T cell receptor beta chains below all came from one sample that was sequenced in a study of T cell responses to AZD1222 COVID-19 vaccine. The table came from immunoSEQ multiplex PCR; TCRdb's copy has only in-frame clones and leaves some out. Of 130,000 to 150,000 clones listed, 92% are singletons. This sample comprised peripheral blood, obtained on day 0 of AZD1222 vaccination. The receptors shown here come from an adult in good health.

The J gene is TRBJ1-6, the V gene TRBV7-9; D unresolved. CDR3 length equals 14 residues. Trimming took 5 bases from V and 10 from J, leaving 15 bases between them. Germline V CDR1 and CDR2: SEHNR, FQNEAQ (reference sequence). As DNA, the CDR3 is TGTGCCAGCAGCCTGACGACGGACGGATCACCCCTCCACTTT. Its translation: CASSLTTDGSPLHF. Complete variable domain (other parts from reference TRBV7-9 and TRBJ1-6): DTGVSQNPRHKITKRGQNVTFRCDPISEHNRLYWYRQTLGQGPEFLTYFQNEAQLEKSRLLSDRFSAERPKGSFSTLEIQRTEQGDSAMYLCASSLTTDGSPLHFGNGTRLTVT.

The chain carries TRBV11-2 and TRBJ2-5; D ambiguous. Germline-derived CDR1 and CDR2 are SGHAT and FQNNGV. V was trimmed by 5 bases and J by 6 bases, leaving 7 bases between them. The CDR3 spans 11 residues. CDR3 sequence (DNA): TGTGCCAGCAGCCGTCGGCAGACCCAGTACTTC. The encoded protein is CASSRRQTQYF.

The CDR3 reads CATSRVLGGELFF. CDR3 sequence (DNA): TGTGCCACCAGCAGAGTACTGGGCGGGGAGCTGTTTTTT. The chain joins TRBV15 to TRBJ2-2; no clear D gene. Trimming removed 1 base from V and 7 bases from J, with 7 bases in between. The CDR3 totals 13 residues. Looked up from germline, CDR1 is LNHNV and CDR2 is YYDKDF (reference sequence).

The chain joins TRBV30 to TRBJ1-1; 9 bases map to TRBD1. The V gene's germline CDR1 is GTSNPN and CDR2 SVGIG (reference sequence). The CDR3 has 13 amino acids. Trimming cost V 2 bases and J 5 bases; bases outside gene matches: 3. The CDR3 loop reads CAWSKDRGTEAFF. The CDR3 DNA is TGTGCCTGGAGTAAGGACAGGGGAACTGAAGCTTTCTTT.

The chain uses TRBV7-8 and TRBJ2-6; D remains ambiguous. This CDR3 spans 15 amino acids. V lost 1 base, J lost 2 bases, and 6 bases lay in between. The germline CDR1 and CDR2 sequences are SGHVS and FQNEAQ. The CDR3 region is CASSLGVPGANVLTF. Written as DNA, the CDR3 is TGTGCCAGCAGCTTAGGGGTACCTGGGGCCAACGTCCTGACTTTC.

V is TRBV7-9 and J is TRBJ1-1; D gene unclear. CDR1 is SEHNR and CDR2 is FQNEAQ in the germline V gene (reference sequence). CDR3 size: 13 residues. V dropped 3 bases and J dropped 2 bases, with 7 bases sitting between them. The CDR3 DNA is TGTGCCAGCAGCTTCGACGGTAACACTGAAGCTTTCTTT. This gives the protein CASSFDGNTEAFF.

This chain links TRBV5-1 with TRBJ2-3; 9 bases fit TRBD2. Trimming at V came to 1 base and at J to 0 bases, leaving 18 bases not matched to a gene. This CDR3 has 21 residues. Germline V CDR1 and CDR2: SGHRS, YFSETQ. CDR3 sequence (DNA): TGCGCCAGCAGCTTGCGGATACCCCGCGGGAGGGTACCCTCTAGCACAGATACGCAGTATTTT. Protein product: CASSLRIPRGRVPSSTDTQYF.

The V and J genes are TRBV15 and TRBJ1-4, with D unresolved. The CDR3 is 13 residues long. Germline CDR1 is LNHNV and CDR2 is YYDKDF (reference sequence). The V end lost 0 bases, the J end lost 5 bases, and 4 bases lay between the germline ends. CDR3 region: CATSRDRNEKLFF. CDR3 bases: TGTGCCACCAGCAGAGATCGGAATGAAAAACTGTTTTTT.

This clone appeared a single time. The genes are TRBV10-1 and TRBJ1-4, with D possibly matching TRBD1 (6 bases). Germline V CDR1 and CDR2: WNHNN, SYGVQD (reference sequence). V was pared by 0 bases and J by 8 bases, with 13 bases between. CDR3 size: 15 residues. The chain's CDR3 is CASSESGGGEEKLFF. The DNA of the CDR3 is TGCGCCAGCAGTGAGTCTGGTGGGGGCGAAGAAAAACTGTTTTTT.

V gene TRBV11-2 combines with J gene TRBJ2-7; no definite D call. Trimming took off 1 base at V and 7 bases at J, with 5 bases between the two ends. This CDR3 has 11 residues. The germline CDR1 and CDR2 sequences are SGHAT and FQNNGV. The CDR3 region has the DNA TGTGCCAGCAGCTTAGGAGTTGAGCAGTACTTC. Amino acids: CASSLGVEQYF. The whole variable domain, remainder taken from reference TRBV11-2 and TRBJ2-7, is EAGVAQSPRYKIIEKRQSVAFWCNPISGHATLYWYQQILGQGPKLLIQFQNNGVVDDSQLPKDRFSAERLKGVDSTLKIQPAKLEDSAVYLCASSLGVEQYFGPGTRLTVT.

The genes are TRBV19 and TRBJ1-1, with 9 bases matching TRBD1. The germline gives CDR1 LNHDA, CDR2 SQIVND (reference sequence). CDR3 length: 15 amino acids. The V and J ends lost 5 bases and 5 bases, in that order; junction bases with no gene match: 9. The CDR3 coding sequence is TGTGCCAGTAGTGCTGGGACAGGGCGAAGGACTGAAGCTTTCTTT. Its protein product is CASSAGTGRRTEAFF.

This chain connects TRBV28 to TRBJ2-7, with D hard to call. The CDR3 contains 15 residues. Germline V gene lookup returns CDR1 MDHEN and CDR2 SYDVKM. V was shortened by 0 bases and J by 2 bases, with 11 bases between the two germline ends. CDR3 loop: CASSLWAGDPYEQYF. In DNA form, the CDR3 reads TGTGCCAGCAGTTTATGGGCAGGCGATCCCTACGAGCAGTACTTC.

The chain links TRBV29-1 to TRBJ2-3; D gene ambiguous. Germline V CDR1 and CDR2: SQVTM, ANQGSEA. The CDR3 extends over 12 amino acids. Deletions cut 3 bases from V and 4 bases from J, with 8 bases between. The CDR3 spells CSVDLGADTQYF. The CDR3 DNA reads TGCAGCGTTGATCTGGGTGCAGATACGCAGTATTTT.

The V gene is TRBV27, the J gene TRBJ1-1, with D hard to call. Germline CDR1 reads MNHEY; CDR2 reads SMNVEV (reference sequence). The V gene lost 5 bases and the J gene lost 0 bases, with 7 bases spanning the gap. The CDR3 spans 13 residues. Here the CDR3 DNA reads TGTGCCAGCAGTCTTCAGGTGAACACTGAAGCTTTCTTT. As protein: CASSLQVNTEAFF.

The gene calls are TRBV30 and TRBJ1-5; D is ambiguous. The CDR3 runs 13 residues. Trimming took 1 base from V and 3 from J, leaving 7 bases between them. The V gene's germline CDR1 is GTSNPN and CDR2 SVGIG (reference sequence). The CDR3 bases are TGTGCCTGGAGTGAGCGGGTCAATCAGCCCCAGCATTTT. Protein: CAWSERVNQPQHF.

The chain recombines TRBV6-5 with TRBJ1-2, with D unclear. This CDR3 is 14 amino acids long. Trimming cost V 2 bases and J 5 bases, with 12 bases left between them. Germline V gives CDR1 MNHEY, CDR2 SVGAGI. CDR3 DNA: TGTGCCAGCAGTTACGGGAATTCGGGATATGGCTACACCTTC. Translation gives CASSYGNSGYGYTF.

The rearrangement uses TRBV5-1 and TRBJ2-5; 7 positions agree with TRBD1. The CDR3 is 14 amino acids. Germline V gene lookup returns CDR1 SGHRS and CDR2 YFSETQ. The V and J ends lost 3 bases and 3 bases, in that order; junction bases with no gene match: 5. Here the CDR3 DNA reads TGCGCCAGCAGCTACTTTCAGGGGGAAGAGACCCAGTACTTC. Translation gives CASSYFQGEETQYF.

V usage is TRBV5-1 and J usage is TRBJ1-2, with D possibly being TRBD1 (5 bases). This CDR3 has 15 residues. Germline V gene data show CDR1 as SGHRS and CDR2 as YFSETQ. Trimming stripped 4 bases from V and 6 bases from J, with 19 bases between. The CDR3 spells CASSGSGVGTNGYTF. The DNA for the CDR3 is TGCGCCAGCAGCGGGAGTGGCGTGGGGACTAATGGCTACACCTTC.

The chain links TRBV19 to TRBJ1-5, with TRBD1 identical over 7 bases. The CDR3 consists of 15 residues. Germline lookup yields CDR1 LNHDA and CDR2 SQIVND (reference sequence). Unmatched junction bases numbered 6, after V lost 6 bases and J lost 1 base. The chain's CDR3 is CASRRGQMSNQPQHF. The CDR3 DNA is TGTGCCAGTAGGCGGGGACAGATGAGCAATCAGCCCCAGCATTTT.

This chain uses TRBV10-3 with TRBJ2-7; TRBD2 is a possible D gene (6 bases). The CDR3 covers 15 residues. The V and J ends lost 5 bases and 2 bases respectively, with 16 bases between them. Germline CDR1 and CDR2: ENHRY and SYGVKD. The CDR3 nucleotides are TGTGCCATCAGTCACTGGGGGACTGATACCTACGAGCAGTACTTC. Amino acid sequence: CAISHWGTDTYEQYF.

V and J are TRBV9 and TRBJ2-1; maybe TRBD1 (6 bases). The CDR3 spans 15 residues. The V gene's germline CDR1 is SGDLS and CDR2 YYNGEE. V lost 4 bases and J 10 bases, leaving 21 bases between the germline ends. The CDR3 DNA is TGTGCCAGCAGCCGTGTGGGCAGGGGAATCGGCGAGCAGTTCTTC. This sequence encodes CASSRVGRGIGEQFF.

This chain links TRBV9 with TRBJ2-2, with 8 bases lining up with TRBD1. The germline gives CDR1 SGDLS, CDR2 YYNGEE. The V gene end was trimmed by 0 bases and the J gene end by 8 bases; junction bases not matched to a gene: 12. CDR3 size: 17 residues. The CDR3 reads CASSVGPGRGQGGELFF. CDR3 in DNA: TGTGCCAGCAGCGTAGGACCCGGCAGGGGGCAAGGGGGGGAGCTGTTTTTT.

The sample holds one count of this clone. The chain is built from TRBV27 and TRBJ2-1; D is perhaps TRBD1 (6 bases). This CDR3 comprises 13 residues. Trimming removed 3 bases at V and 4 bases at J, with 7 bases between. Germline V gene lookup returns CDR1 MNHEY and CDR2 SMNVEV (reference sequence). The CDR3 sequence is CASSFRGYNEQFF. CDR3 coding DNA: TGTGCCAGCAGTTTCAGGGGTTACAATGAGCAGTTCTTC.

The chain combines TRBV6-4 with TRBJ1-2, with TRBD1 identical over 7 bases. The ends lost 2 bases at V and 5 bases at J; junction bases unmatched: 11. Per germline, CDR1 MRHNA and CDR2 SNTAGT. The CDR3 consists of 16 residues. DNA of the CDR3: TGTGCCAGCAGTGACAGTGCGTCCGGGACAGTGTATGGCTACACCTTC. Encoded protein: CASSDSASGTVYGYTF.